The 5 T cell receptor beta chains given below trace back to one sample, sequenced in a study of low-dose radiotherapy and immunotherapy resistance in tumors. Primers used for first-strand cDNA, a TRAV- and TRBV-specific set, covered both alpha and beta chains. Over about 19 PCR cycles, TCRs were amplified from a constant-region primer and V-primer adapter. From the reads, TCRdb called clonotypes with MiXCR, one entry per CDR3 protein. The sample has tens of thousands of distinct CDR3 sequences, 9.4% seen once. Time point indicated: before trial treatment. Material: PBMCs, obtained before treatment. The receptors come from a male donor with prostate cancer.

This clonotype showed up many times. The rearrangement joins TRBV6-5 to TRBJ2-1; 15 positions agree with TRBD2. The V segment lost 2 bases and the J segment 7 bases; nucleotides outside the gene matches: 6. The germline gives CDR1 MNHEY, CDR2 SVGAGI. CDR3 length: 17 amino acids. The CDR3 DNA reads TGTGCCAGCAGTTACACTCCCGGGACTAGCGGGAGGAATGAGCAGTTCTTC. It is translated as CASSYTPGTSGRNEQFF.

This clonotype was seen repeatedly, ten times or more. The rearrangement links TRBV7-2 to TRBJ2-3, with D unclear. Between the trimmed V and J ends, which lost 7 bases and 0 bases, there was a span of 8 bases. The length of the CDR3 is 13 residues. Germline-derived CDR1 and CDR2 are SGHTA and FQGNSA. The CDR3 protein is CASILRSTDTQYF. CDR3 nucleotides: TGTGCCAGCATCCTCCGGAGCACAGATACGCAGTATTTT.

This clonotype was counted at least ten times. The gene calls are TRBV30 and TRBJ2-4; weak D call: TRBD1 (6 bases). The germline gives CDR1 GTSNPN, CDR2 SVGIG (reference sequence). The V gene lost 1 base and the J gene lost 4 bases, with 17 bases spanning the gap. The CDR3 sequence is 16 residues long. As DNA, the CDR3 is TGTGCCTGGAGTGCTTTGGCAGGGGAGTCGAAAAACATTCAGTACTTC. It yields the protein CAWSALAGESKNIQYF.

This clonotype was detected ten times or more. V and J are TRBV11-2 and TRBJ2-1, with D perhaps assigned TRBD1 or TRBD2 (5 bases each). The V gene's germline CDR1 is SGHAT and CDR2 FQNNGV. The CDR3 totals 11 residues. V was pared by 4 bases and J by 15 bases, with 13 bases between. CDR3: CASSSGPALFF. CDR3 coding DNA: TGTGCCAGCAGCTCGGGACCGGCATTGTTCTTC.

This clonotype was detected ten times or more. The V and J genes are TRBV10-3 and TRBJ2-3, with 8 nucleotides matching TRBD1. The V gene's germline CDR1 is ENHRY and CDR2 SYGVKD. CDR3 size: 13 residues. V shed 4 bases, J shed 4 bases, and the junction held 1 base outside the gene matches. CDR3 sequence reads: CAISGQGSDTQYF. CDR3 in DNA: TGTGCCATCAGTGGACAGGGGTCAGATACGCAGTATTTT.